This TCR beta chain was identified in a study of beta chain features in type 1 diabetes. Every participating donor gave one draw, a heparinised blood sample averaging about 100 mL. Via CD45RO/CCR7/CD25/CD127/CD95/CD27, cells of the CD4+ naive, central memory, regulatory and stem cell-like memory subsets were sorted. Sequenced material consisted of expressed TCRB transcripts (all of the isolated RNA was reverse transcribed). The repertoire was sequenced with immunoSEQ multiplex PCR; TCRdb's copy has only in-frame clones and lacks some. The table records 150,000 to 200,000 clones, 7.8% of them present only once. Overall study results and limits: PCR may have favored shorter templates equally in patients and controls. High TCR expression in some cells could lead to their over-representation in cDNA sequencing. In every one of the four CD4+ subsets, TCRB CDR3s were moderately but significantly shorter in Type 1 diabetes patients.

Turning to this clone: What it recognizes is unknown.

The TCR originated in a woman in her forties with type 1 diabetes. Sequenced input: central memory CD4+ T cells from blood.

CDR3 sequence: CASSQEWPEEVSGYTF. The CDR3 DNA sequence: TGCGCCAGCAGCCAAGAGTGGCCCGAGGAAGTTTCGGGCTACACCTTC. The V and J genes are TRBV4-1 and TRBJ1-2, with D unresolved. The CDR3 has 16 amino acids. Per the germline V gene, CDR1 is MGHRA and CDR2 is YSYEKL. Trimming took 0 bases from V and 8 from J, leaving 19 bases between them.